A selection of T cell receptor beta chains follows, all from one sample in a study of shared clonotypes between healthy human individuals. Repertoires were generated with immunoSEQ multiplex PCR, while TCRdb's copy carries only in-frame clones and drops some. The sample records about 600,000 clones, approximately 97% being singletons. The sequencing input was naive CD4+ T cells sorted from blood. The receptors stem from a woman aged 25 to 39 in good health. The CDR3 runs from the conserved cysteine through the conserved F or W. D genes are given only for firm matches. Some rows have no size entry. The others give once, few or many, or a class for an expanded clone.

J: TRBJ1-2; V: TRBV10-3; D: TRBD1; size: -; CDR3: CAISLDREEGYTF; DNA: TGTGCCATCAGTCTTGACAGGGAGGAAGGCTACACCTTC
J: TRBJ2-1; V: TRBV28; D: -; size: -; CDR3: CASSFQGGSYNEQFF; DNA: TGTGCCAGCAGTTTCCAGGGTGGGTCCTACAATGAGCAGTTCTTC
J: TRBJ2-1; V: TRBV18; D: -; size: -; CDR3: CASSPGTPRGNEQFF; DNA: TGTGCCAGCTCACCCGGGACCCCGAGGGGGAATGAGCAGTTCTTC
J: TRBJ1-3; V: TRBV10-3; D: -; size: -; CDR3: CAISGLSGNTIYF; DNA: TGTGCCATCAGCGGACTTTCCGGAAACACCATATATTTT
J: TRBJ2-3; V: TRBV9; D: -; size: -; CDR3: CASSVGQLTDTQYF; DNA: TGTGCCAGCAGCGTCGGACAACTCACAGATACGCAGTATTTT
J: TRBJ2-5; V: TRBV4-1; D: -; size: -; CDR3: CASSQGFLETQYF; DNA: TGCGCCAGCAGCCAAGGATTCTTAGAGACCCAGTACTTC
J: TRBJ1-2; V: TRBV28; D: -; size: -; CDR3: CASSLDHYGYTF; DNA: TGTGCCAGCAGTTTGGACCACTATGGCTACACCTTC
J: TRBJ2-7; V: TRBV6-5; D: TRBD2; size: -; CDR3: CASSYRGREYEQYF; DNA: TGTGCCAGCAGTTACCGGGGGAGGGAATACGAGCAGTACTTC
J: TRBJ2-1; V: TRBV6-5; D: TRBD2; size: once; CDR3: CASSYPGGPTYNEQFF; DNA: TGTGCCAGCAGTTACCCGGGGGGTCCCACCTACAATGAGCAGTTCTTC
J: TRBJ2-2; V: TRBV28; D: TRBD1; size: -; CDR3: CASSSRRTGDTGELFF; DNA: TGTGCCAGCAGTTCCCGGAGGACAGGGGACACCGGGGAGCTGTTTTTT
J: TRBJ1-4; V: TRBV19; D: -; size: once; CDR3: CASSPGPKKLFF; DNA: TGTGCCAGTAGTCCCGGCCCGAAAAAACTGTTTTTT
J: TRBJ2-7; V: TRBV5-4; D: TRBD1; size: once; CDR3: CASSPGQGHNSYEQYF; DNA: TGTGCCAGCAGCCCCGGACAGGGCCATAACTCCTACGAGCAGTACTTC
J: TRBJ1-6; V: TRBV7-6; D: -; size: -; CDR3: CASSPRDGGSPLHF; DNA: TGTGCCAGCAGCCCCCGTGACGGTGGCTCACCCCTCCACTTT
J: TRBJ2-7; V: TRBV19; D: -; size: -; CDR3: CASSIRVPYEQYF; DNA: TGTGCCAGTAGTATCAGGGTTCCCTACGAGCAGTACTTC
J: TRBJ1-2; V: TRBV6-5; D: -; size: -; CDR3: CASSREGPQGYTF; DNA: TGTGCCAGCAGCCGGGAGGGGCCTCAGGGCTACACCTTC
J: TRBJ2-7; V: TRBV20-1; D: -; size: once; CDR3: CSALTLYEQYF; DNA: TGCAGTGCTTTAACCCTATACGAGCAGTACTTC
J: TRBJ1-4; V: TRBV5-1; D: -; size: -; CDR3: CASRITGNNEKLFF; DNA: TGCGCCAGCCGAATCACAGGAAATAATGAAAAACTGTTTTTT
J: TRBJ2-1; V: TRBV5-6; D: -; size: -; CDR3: CASSLIGRGRVGGNDEQFF; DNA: TGTGCCAGCAGCTTGATTGGCCGAGGGAGAGTAGGTGGGAACGATGAGCAGTTCTTC
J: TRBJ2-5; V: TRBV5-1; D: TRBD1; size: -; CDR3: CASSQTGEETQYF; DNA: TGCGCCAGCAGCCAGACAGGGGAAGAGACCCAGTACTTC
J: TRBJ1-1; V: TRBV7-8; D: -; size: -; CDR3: CASSLWSGAMNTEAFF; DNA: TGTGCCAGCAGCTTATGGTCAGGGGCTATGAACACTGAAGCTTTCTTT
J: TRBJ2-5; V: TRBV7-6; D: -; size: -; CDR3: CASSLDTGTQETQYF; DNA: TGTGCCAGCAGCTTAGATACAGGGACGCAAGAGACCCAGTACTTC
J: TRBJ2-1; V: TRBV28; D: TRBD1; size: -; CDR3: CASLLRGRIDNEQFF; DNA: TGTGCCAGCCTGTTAAGGGGGCGCATCGACAATGAGCAGTTCTTC
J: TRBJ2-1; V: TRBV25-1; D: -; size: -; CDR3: CASSDWGQGSNEQFF; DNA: TGTGCCAGCAGTGACTGGGGCCAGGGGAGCAATGAGCAGTTCTTC
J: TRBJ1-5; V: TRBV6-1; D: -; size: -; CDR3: CASSELGRGAGQPQHF; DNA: TGTGCCAGCAGTGAACTTGGGCGGGGTGCCGGTCAGCCCCAGCATTTT
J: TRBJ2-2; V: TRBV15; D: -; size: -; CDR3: CATSRPNTGELFF; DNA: TGTGCCACCAGCAGACCTAACACCGGGGAGCTGTTTTTT
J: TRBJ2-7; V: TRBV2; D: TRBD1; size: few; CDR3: CASSEWRDRAYEQYF; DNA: TGTGCCAGCAGTGAATGGCGGGACAGGGCCTACGAGCAGTACTTC
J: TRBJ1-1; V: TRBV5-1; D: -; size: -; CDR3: CASSSSRVNTEAFF; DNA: TGCGCCAGCAGCTCCAGCAGAGTGAACACTGAAGCTTTCTTT
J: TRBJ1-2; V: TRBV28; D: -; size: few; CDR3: CASSLDSYGYTF; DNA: TGTGCCAGCAGTCTTGACAGCTATGGCTACACCTTC
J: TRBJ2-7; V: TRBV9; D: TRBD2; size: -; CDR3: CASSVGSEREAYEQYF; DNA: TGTGCCAGCAGCGTAGGGTCTGAGCGGGAGGCCTACGAGCAGTACTTC
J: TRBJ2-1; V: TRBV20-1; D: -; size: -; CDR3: CSAATDFDRLF; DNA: TGCAGTGCAGCCACCGATTTCGATAGGCTCTTC
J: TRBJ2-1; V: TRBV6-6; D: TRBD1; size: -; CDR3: CASSYTGQDSYNEQFF; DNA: TGTGCCAGCAGTTACACGGGACAGGACTCCTACAATGAGCAGTTCTTC
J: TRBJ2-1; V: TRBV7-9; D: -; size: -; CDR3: CASSLQSIDQKEDNEQFF; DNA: TGTGCCAGCAGCTTACAATCGATTGACCAAAAGGAGGACAATGAGCAGTTCTTC
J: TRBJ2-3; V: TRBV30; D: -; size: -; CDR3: CAWQEAVSTDTQYF; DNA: TGTGCCTGGCAGGAAGCGGTAAGCACAGATACGCAGTATTTT
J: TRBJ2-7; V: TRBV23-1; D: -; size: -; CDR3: CARIGQYF; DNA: TGCGCCCGGATAGGGCAGTACTTC
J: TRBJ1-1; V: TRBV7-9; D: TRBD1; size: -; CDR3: CASSFRQGMNTEAFF; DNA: TGTGCCAGCAGCTTCCGACAGGGGATGAACACTGAAGCTTTCTTT
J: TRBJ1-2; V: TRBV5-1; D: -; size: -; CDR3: CASSLMGPNYGYTF; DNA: TGCGCCAGCAGCTTGATGGGGCCTAACTATGGCTACACCTTC
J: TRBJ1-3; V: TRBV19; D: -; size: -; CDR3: CASSTEYRVYSGNTIYF; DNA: TGTGCCAGTAGTACTGAATACAGGGTCTACTCTGGAAACACCATATATTTT
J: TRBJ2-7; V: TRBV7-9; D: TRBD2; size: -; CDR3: CASSFRAGDPYEQYF; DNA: TGTGCCAGCAGCTTCCGAGCGGGAGATCCCTACGAGCAGTACTTC
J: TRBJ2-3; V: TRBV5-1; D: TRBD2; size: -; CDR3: CASSHLGLAGGDTQYF; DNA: TGCGCCAGCAGCCACCTGGGACTAGCGGGAGGAGATACGCAGTATTTT
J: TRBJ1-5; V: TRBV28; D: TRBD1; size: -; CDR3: CASIRSGGENQPQHF; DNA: TGTGCCAGCATACGATCAGGGGGCGAGAATCAGCCCCAGCATTTT
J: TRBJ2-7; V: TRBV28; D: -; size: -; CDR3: CASKEGGDNEQYF; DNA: TGTGCCAGCAAGGAGGGGGGGGACAACGAGCAGTACTTC
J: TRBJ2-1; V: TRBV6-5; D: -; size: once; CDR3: CASRTGQPSKGQFF; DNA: TGTGCCAGCAGGACCGGACAGCCGTCGAAGGGGCAGTTCTTC
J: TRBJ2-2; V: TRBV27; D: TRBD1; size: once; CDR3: CASSRTGVPPGGELFF; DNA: TGTGCCAGCAGCCGGACAGGGGTCCCACCAGGGGGGGAGCTGTTTTTT
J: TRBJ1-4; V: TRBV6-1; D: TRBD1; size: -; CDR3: CASSETGGSNEKLFF; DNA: TGTGCCAGCAGTGAAACAGGGGGTTCTAATGAAAAACTGTTTTTT
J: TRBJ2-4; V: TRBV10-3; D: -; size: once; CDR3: CAISESDGNIQYF; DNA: TGTGCCATCAGTGAGTCGGACGGAAACATTCAGTACTTC
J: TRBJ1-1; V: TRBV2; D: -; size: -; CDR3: CASSRGESFGEAFF; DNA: TGTGCCAGCAGTCGCGGGGAAAGTTTTGGTGAAGCTTTCTTT
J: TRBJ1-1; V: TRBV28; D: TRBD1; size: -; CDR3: CASSLRQGSAEAFF; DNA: TGTGCCAGCAGTCTTAGACAGGGTTCGGCTGAAGCTTTCTTT
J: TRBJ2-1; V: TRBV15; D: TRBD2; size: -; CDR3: CATAPSGRAPGNEQFF; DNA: TGTGCCACCGCCCCTAGCGGGAGGGCTCCGGGGAATGAGCAGTTCTTC